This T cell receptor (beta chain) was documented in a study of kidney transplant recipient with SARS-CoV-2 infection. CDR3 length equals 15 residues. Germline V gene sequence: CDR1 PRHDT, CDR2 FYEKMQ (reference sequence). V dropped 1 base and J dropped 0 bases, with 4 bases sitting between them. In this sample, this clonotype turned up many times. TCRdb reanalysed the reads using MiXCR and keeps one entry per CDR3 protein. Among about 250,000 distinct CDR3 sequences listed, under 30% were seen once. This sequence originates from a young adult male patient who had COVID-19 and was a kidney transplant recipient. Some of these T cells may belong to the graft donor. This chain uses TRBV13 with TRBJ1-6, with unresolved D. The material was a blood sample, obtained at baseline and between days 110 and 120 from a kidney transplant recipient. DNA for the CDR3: TGTGCCAGCAGCTTAGAGGGCTCCTATAATTCACCCCTCCACTTT. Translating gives CASSLEGSYNSPLHF. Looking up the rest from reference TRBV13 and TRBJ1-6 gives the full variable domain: AAGVIQSPRHLIKEKRETATLKCYPIPRHDTVYWYQQGPGQDPQFLISFYEKMQSDKGSIPDRFSAQQFSDYHSELNMSSLELGDSALYFCASSLEGSYNSPLHFGNGTRLTVT.